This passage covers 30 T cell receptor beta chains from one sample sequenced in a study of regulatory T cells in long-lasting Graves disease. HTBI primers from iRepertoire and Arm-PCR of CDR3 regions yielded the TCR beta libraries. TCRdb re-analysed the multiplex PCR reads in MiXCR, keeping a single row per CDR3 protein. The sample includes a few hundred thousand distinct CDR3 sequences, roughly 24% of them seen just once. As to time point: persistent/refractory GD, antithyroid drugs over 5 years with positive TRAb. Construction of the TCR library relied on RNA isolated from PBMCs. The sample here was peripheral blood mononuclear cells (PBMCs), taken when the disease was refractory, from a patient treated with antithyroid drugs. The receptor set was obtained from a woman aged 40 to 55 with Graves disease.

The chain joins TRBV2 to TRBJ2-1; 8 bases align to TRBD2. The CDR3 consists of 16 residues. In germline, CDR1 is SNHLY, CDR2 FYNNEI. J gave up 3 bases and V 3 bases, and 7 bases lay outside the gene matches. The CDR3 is CASSDLGLVFYNEQFF. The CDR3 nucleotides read TGTGCCAGCAGTGATTTGGGACTAGTTTTCTACAATGAGCAGTTCTTC.

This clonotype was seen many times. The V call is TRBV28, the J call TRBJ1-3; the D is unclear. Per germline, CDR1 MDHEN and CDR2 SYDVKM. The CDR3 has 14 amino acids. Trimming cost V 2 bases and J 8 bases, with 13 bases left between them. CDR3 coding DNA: TGTGCCAGCAGTTTAGGACTTCTTGGGGACACCATATATTTT. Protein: CASSLGLLGDTIYF.

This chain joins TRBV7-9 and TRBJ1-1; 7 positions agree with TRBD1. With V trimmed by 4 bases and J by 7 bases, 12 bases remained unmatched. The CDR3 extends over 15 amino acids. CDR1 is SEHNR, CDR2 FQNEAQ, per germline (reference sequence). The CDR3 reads CASSSTTGTRDEAFF. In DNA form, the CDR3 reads TGTGCCAGCAGCTCAACGACAGGGACGCGTGATGAAGCTTTCTTT.

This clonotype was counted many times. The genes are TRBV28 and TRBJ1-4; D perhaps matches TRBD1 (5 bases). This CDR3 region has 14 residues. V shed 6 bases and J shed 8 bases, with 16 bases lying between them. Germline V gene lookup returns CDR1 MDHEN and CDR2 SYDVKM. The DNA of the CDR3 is TGTGCCAGCAGCCCTTGGGGGGGGGAGGAAAAACTGTTTTTT. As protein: CASSPWGGEEKLFF.

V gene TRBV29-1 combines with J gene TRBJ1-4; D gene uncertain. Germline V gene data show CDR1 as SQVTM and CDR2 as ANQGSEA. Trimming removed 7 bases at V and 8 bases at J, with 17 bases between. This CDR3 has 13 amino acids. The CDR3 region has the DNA TGCAGCGGGGCACTGACTGGCTCCGAAAAACTGTTTTTT. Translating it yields CSGALTGSEKLFF.

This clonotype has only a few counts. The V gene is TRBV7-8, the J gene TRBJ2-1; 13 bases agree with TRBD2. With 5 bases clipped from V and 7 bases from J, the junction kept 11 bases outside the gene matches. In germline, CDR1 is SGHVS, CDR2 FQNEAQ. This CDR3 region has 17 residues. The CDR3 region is CASSVRRGTSGMNEQFF. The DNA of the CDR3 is TGTGCCAGCAGCGTAAGGAGGGGGACTAGCGGGATGAATGAGCAGTTCTTC. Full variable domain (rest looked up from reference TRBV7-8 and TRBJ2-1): GAGVSQSPRYKVAKRGQDVALRCDPISGHVSLFWYQQALGQGPEFLTYFQNEAQLDKSGLPSDRFFAERPEGSVSTLKIQRTQQEDSAVYLCASSVRRGTSGMNEQFFGPGTRLTVL.

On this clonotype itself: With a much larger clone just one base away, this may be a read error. The CDR3 sequence is CASSLTYRKNIQYF. The CDR3, as DNA: TGTGCCAGCAGTCTCACTTACAGGAAAAACATTCAGTACTTC. The chain recombines TRBV28 with TRBJ2-4, with TRBD1 as a possible D gene (5 bases). V was pared by 5 bases and J by 4 bases, with 12 bases between. Germline assignment: CDR1 MDHEN and CDR2 SYDVKM. The CDR3 has 14 amino acids.

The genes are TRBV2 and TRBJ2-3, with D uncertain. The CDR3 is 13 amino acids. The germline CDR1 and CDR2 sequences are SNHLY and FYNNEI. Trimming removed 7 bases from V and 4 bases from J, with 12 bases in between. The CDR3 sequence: CASTLQSSDTQYF. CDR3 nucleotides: TGTGCCAGCACGCTGCAGTCATCAGATACGCAGTATTTT.

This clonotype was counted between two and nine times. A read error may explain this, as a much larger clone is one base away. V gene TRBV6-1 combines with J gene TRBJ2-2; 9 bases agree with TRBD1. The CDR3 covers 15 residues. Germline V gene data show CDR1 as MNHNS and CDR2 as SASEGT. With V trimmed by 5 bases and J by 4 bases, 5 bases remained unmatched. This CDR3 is CASSPQGASTGELFF. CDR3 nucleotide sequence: TGTGCCAGCAGTCCACAGGGGGCGAGCACCGGGGAGCTGTTTTTT.

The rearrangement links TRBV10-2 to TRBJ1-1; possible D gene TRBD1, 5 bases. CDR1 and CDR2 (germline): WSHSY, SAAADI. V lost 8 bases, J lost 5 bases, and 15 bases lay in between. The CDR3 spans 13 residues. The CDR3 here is CASADGAWTEAFF. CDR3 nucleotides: TGCGCCAGCGCCGACGGGGCGTGGACTGAAGCTTTCTTT.

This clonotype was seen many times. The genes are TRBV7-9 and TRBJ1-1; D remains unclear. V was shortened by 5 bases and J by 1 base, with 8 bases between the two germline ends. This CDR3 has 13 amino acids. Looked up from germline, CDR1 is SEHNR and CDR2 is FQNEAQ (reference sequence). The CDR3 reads CASSDTTNTEAFF. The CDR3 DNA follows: TGTGCCAGCAGCGACACAACGAACACTGAAGCTTTCTTT.

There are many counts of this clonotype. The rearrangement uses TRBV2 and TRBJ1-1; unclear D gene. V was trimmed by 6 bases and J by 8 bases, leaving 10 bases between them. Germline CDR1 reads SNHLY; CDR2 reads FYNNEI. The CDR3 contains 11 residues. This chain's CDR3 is CASRRHGEAFF. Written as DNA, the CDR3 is TGTGCCAGCAGGCGGCATGGAGAAGCTTTCTTT.

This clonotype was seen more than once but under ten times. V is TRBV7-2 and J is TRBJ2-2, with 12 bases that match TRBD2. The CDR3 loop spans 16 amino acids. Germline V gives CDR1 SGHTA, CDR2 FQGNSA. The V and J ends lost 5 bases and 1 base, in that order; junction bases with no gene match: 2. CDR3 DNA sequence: TGTGCCAGCAGCCCTAGCGGGAGGGGGAACACCGGGGAGCTGTTTTTT. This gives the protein CASSPSGRGNTGELFF.

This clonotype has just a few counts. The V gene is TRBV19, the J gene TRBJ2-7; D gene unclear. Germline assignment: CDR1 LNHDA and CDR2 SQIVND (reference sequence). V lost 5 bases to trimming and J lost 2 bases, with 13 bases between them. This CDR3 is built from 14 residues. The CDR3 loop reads CASSARVFTYEQYF. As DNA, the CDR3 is TGTGCCAGTAGTGCAAGGGTGTTTACCTACGAGCAGTACTTC.

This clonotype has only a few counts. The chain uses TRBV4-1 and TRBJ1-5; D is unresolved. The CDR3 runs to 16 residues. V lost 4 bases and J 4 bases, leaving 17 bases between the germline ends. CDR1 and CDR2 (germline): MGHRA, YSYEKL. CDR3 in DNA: TGCGCCAGCAGCCCCGAGTCCACCCAGGTTAATCAGCCCCAGCATTTT. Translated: CASSPESTQVNQPQHF.

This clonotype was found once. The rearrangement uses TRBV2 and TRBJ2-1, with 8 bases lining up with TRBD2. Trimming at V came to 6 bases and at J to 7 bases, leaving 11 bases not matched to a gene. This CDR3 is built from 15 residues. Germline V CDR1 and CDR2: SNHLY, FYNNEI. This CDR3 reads CASSPGLVIKNEQFF. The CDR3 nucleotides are TGTGCCAGCAGCCCGGGACTAGTAATAAAGAATGAGCAGTTCTTC.

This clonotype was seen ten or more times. Here the CDR3 reads CASSKEGGRWTEAFF. The CDR3 DNA reads as TGCGCCAGCAGCAAGGAAGGGGGACGATGGACTGAAGCTTTCTTT. The V gene is TRBV5-1, the J gene TRBJ1-1, with a tentative D call TRBD1 (6 bases). Between the trimmed V and J ends, which lost 4 bases and 5 bases, there was a span of 18 bases. Germline V CDR1 and CDR2: SGHRS, YFSETQ. The CDR3 covers 15 residues.

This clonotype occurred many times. The CDR3 reads CASSLYHATNEKLFF. The CDR3 DNA is TGTGCCAGCAGTTTATACCATGCAACTAATGAAAAACTGTTTTTT. V gene TRBV28 combines with J gene TRBJ1-4; D uncertain. Germline CDR1 reads MDHEN; CDR2 reads SYDVKM. Trimming cost V 1 base and J 0 bases, with 6 bases left between them. The CDR3 sequence is 15 residues long.

Here the CDR3 reads CASRTGGGPNTEAFF. CDR3 coding DNA: TGTGCCAGTAGGACAGGGGGAGGACCCAACACTGAAGCTTTCTTT. This chain connects TRBV19 to TRBJ1-1, with 9 nucleotides matching TRBD1. Losses at the gene ends were 6 bases for V and 2 bases for J; bases not matched to a gene: 7. Germline CDR1 and CDR2: LNHDA and SQIVND (reference sequence). There are 15 residues in the CDR3.

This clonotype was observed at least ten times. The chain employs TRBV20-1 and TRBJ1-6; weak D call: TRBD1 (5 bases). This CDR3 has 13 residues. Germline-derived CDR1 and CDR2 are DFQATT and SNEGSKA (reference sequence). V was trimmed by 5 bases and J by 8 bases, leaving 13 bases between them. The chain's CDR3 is CSAPTPGDSPLHF. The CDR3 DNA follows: TGCAGTGCTCCTACTCCGGGGGATTCACCCCTCCACTTT.

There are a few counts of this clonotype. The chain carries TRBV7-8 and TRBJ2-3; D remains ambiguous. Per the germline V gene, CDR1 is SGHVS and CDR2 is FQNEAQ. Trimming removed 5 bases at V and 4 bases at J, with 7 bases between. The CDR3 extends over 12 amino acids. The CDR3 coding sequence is TGTGCCAGCAGCCACCCGGCAGATACGCAGTATTTT. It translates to CASSHPADTQYF.

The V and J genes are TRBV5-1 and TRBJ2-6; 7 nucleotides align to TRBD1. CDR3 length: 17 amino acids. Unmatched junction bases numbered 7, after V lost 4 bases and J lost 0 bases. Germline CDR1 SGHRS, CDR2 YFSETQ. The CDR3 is CASSRTGSYSGANVLTF. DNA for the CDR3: TGCGCCAGCAGCCGGACAGGTAGCTACTCTGGGGCCAACGTCCTGACTTTC.

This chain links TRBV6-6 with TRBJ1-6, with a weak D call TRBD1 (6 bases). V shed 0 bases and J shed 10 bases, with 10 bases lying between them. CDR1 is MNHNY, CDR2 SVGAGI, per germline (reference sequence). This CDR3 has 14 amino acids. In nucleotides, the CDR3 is TGTGCCAGCAGTTACTCGAGGGGGTGGTCACCCCTCCACTTT. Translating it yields CASSYSRGWSPLHF.

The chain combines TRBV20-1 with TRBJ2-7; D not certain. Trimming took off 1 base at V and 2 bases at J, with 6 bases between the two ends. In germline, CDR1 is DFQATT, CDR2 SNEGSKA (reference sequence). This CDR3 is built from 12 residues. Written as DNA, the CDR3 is TGCAGTGCTAGAGTTAGGGCCTACGAGCAGTACTTC. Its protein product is CSARVRAYEQYF.

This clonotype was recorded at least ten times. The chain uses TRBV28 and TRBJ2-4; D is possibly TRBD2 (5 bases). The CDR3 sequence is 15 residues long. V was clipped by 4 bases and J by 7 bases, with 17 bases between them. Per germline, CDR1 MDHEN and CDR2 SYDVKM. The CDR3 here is CASSSPGYGENIQYF. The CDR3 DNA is TGTGCCAGCAGTTCCCCTGGGTATGGGGAGAACATTCAGTACTTC.

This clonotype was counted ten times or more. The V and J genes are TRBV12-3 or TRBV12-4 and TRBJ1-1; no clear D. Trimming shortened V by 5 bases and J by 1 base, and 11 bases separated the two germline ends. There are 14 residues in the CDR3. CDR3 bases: TGTGCCAGCAGTACCCCCCGGAGGAACACTGAAGCTTTCTTT. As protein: CASSTPRRNTEAFF.

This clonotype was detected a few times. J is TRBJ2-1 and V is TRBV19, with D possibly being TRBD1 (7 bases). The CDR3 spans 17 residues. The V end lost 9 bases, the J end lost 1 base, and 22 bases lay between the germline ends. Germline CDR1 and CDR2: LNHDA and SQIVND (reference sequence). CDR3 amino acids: CASRERGAGGSYNEQFF. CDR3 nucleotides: TGTGCCAGCAGAGAAAGGGGGGCAGGGGGGTCCTACAATGAGCAGTTCTTC. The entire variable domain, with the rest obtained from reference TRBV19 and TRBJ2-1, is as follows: DGGITQSPKYLFRKEGQNVTLSCEQNLNHDAMYWYRQDPGQGLRLIYYSQIVNDFQKGDIAEGYSVSREKKESFPLTVTSAQKNPTAFYLCASRERGAGGSYNEQFFGPGTRLTVL.

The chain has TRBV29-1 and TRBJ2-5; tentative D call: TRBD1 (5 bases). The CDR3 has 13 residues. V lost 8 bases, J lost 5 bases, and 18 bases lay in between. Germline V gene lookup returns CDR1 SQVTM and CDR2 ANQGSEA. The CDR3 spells CSSGVGAFETQYF. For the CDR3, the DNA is TGCAGCAGTGGGGTAGGGGCTTTTGAGACCCAGTACTTC.

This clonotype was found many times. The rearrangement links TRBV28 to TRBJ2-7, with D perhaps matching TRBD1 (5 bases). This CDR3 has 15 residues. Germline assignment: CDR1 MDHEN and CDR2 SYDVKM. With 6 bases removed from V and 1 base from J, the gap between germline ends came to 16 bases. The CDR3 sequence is CASRMSSTASYEQYF. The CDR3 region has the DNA TGTGCCAGCAGAATGAGCTCGACAGCGTCCTACGAGCAGTACTTC.

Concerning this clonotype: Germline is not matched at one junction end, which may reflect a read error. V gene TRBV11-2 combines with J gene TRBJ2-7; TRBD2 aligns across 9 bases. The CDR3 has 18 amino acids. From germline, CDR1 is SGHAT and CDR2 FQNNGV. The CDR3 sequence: CASSSSAPAGGLSYGQYF. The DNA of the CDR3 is TGTGCCAGCAGCTCGTCAGCCCCAGCGGGAGGCCTCTCCTACGGGCAGTACTTC. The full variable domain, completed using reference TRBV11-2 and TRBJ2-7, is EAGVAQSPRYKIIEKRQSVAFWCNPISGHATLYWYQQILGQGPKLLIQFQNNGVVDDSQLPKDRFSAERLKGVDSTLKIQPAKLEDSAVYLCASSSSAPAGGLSYGQYFGPGTRLTVT.